Listed here are 9 T cell receptor beta chains from one sample, sequenced in a study of blood T cell repertoires in COVID-19. Assay: immunoSEQ multiplex PCR; the TCRdb copy retains only in-frame clones and omits some. The repertoire holds under 300,000 clones, with around 85% as singletons. Sequencing input: peripheral blood. These receptors were taken from a woman between 65 and 79 years old with acute or convalescent COVID-19.

This chain uses TRBV3-1 (or the pseudogene TRBV3-2) with TRBJ1-2; tentatively, D is TRBD1 (5 bases). CDR1 is LGHDT, CDR2 YNNKEL, per germline (reference sequence). The CDR3 extends over 14 amino acids. V dropped 5 bases and J dropped 8 bases, with 18 bases sitting between them. The CDR3 nucleotides read TGTGCCAGCAGCTCGCGGGGGGGGTCGAGAGGCTACACCTTC. Amino acids: CASSSRGGSRGYTF.

CDR3 region: CASSIAGGRDEQFF. For the CDR3, the DNA is TGTGCCAGCAGCATAGCGGGGGGTAGGGATGAGCAGTTCTTC. The chain uses TRBV6-5 and TRBJ2-1, with 10 bases aligning to TRBD2. Germline V gives CDR1 MNHEY, CDR2 SVGAGI. V trimming: 6 bases; J trimming: 8 bases; junction bases outside the gene matches: 7. The length of the CDR3 is 14 residues.

This clone showed up just once. Its ends do not fully match the called genes, so a read error is possible. J is TRBJ2-7 and V is TRBV7-7; unclear D gene. This CDR3 region has 14 residues. Germline loops: CDR1 SSHAT, CDR2 FNYEAQ (reference sequence). The CDR3 loop is CASSLSVSSYEQYF. The CDR3 DNA sequence: TGTGCTAGCAGCTTGTCGGTGAGCTCCTACGAGCAGTACTTC.

The gene calls are TRBV15 and TRBJ2-1; 10 bases line up with TRBD2. Trimming removed 5 bases from V and 9 bases from J; junction bases left unmatched: 7. Germline assignment: CDR1 LNHNV and CDR2 YYDKDF (reference sequence). This CDR3 spans 14 amino acids. CDR3 region: CATSGLAGEVEQFF. The CDR3 nucleotides are TGTGCCACCAGCGGTCTAGCGGGGGAGGTTGAGCAGTTCTTC.

The V call is TRBV4-1, the J call TRBJ1-5; the match to TRBD1 covers 7 bases. Germline V gives CDR1 MGHRA, CDR2 YSYEKL. The CDR3 runs 16 residues. V shed 4 bases, J shed 1 base, and the junction held 7 bases outside the gene matches. The CDR3 DNA is TGCGCCAGCAGCCGGATAACAGGGGTGAGCAATCAGCCCCAGCATTTT. Translating it yields CASSRITGVSNQPQHF.

The gene calls are TRBV2 and TRBJ2-3; the D gene is possibly TRBD2 (7 bases). The germline V gene has CDR1 SNHLY and CDR2 FYNNEI. V lost 3 bases and J 1 base, leaving 14 bases between the germline ends. This CDR3 is built from 16 residues. DNA for the CDR3: TGTGCCAGCAGTGAGCAAGGCGGGGGCCGCACAGATACGCAGTATTTT. This sequence encodes CASSEQGGGRTDTQYF.

This clone showed up just a few times. The chain recombines TRBV20-1 with TRBJ2-7; D ambiguous. Germline V gene sequence: CDR1 DFQATT, CDR2 SNEGSKA (reference sequence). The CDR3 is 11 residues long. V gave up 8 bases and J gave up 6 bases, with 14 bases separating them. As DNA, the CDR3 is TGCAGTACAGCCCGACCCCTCGAGCAGTACTTC. Translation: CSTARPLEQYF.

The gene calls are TRBV5-6 and TRBJ2-5, with a tentative D call TRBD2 (6 bases). The V gene lost 1 base and the J gene lost 5 bases, with 12 bases spanning the gap. This CDR3 contains 14 residues. Looked up from germline, CDR1 is SGHDT and CDR2 is YYEEEE. The CDR3 reads CASSLRRGRETQYF. CDR3 sequence (DNA): TGTGCCAGCAGCTTGAGGAGGGGCCGGGAGACCCAGTACTTC. Supplemented by reference TRBV5-6 and TRBJ2-5, the full variable domain reads DAGVTQSPTHLIKTRGQQVTLRCSPKSGHDTVSWYQQALGQGPQFIFQYYEEEERQRGNFPDRFSGHQFPNYSSELNVNALLLGDSALYLCASSLRRGRETQYFGPGTRLLVL.

The J gene is TRBJ2-2, the V gene TRBV2, with 11 nucleotides matching TRBD1. The CDR3 totals 17 residues. Germline-derived CDR1 and CDR2 are SNHLY and FYNNEI. V was pared by 5 bases and J by 4 bases, with 9 bases of the junction left unmatched. DNA of the CDR3: TGTGCCAGCAGTTTTCCGGGACAGGGGGTTCCCACCGGGGAGCTGTTTTTT. It yields the protein CASSFPGQGVPTGELFF.